Listed here is a single TCR beta chain. It lacks a known antigen. No base-level quality is on record; no much larger clone is a single base apart. This specimen belongs to a study of blood T cell repertoires in COVID-19 (dated by TCRdb to about 2020). For context, the study as a whole: Collaborator samples came from the United States, Italy and Spain and covered acute and convalescent phases of COVID-19. The material from the prospective study consisted of cDNA or gDNA derived from T cells, B-cell-depleted T cells, or PBMCs. The dataset comprised deeply sampled blood TCRbeta repertoires from subjects exposed to, actively infected with, or recovered from COVID-19. The repertoires were released in a freely available public database intended as a resource for research on the immune response to SARS-CoV-2. The samples were drawn from two sources: the first 160 participants of the ongoing ImmuneRACE study, and about 1,300 subjects contributed by 6 global collaborators. Sample metadata almost always included a de-identified subject ID, COVID-19 status, age in years and sex. Where available, HLA class I and class II types were obtained from metadata supplied by the sample provider rather than from assay-based typing. Study-wide findings and limitations: The quantity of clinical and demographic metadata differed by source and by participant and was supplied without curation.

The collaborating institutions used their own protocols to collect whole blood in K2EDTA tubes. For TCRbeta analysis, collaborators shipped samples as frozen whole blood, isolated PBMCs, or DNA extracted from either of those sample types. The immunoSEQ Assay, a bias-controlled multiplex PCR, was used to amplify TCRbeta CDR3 regions from genomic DNA. The authors' analysis ran thus. Within the assay, amplification of reference gene primers was used to estimate how many nucleated cells each sample contained. To quantify the absolute abundance of each unique TCRbeta CDR3 rearrangement, sequence reads were collapsed and filtered. For each sample, productive Simpson clonality was calculated as the square root of Simpson's diversity index over productive rearrangements. TCRdb re-hosts the immuneACCESS table, in-frame sequences only. Its copies lack some clones; in the studies checked, an unresolved V gene accounts for under half of them, and the cause for the rest is not known. The V and J calls and clone size come from that table; D and trimming were worked out from the DNA. This sample comprises approximately 150,000 clones, 80% of them detected only once. The biggest ten clones account for more than 4% of the sample.

V ends up 1 base short and J 1 base short, with an unmatched junction base count of 1. The germline V gene supplies CDR1 LGHNA and CDR2 YNFKEQ. The CDR3, cysteine through phenylalanine, is 15 amino acids long. Only the CDR3 region is kept as DNA, spanning 45 bases read in frame from base 1. The sequence is built from TRBV4-2 and TRBJ2-5; 9 central nucleotides agree with TRBD2. This clonotype originated in a woman between 45 and 65 years old with acute or convalescent COVID-19. Material: peripheral blood. The base sequence is TGTGCCAGCAGCCAAGGGCGGGGGGGCCAAGAGACCCAGTACTTC. The encoded protein is CASSQGRGGQETQYF.